Listed here are 19 T cell receptor beta chains from one sample, sequenced in a study of cytomegalovirus exposure and HLA in healthy donors. Sequencing was performed with immunoSEQ multiplex PCR; in TCRdb, only in-frame clones are kept and a portion is missing. The sample shows about 110,000 clones, roughly 84% of them seen only once. Sequencing was carried out using PBMCs. The receptor set was obtained from a woman under 30 in good health and CMV-seronegative.

The chain has TRBV9 and TRBJ2-3; D uncertain. CDR1 SGDLS and CDR2 YYNGEE come from the germline V gene. V was trimmed by 1 base and J by 6 bases, leaving 18 bases between them. The CDR3 is 16 amino acids. CDR3 sequence: CASSVSEGSGWDTQYF. CDR3 nucleotides: TGTGCCAGCAGCGTAAGTGAAGGCTCCGGGTGGGATACGCAGTATTTT.

The chain has TRBV4-1 and TRBJ1-1, with no clear D. The CDR3 length is 15 residues. Trimming shortened V by 8 bases and J by 4 bases, and 20 bases separated the two germline ends. From germline, CDR1 is MGHRA and CDR2 YSYEKL. CDR3 protein: CASQIQAGSGTEAFF. The CDR3 DNA reads TGCGCCAGCCAAATTCAGGCTGGGTCAGGCACTGAAGCTTTCTTT.

The V and J genes are TRBV4-2 and TRBJ2-5, with TRBD2 matching over 14 bases. The CDR3 sequence is 16 residues long. The germline CDR1 and CDR2 sequences are LGHNA and YNFKEQ. Germline trimming cut 4 bases from V and 2 bases from J; bases unmatched to any gene: 3. The CDR3 region is CASSPGLAGGQETQYF. The CDR3 coding sequence is TGTGCCAGCAGCCCCGGACTAGCGGGGGGTCAAGAGACCCAGTACTTC.

For the CDR3, the DNA is TGTGCCAGCAGCGTCGACAGCGCTGAAGCTTTCTTT. Amino acids: CASSVDSAEAFF. This rearrangement joins TRBV9 to TRBJ1-1; D perhaps matches TRBD1 (5 bases). The CDR3 totals 12 residues. V was clipped by 2 bases and J by 6 bases, with 8 bases between them. CDR1 and CDR2 from the germline V gene are SGDLS and YYNGEE.

This clone has just a few counts. CDR3 amino acids: CASSDSYSSYNEQFF. The CDR3 DNA is TGTGCCAGCAGTGACTCTTATAGCTCCTACAATGAGCAGTTCTTC. The V gene is TRBV6-4, the J gene TRBJ2-1; the D is unclear. From germline, CDR1 is MRHNA and CDR2 SNTAGT. V was trimmed by 0 bases and J by 0 bases, leaving 6 bases between them. The CDR3 sequence is 15 residues long.

The chain links TRBV6-4 to TRBJ2-3; 8 bases fit TRBD2. The CDR3 has 15 amino acids. Germline V CDR1 and CDR2: MRHNA, SNTAGT. Unmatched junction bases numbered 7, after V lost 5 bases and J lost 3 bases. CDR3 DNA sequence: TGTGCCAGCAGTCTTTTTAGCGGGGAAACAGATACGCAGTATTTT. Protein product: CASSLFSGETDTQYF.

The rearrangement joins TRBV30 to TRBJ1-1; D call uncertain. V was trimmed by 5 bases and J by 4 bases, leaving 23 bases between them. The CDR3 consists of 16 residues. The germline gives CDR1 GTSNPN, CDR2 SVGIG (reference sequence). DNA of the CDR3: TGTGCCTGGGACCCGTCGATGCTCTCAACTAGCACTGAAGCTTTCTTT. This codes for CAWDPSMLSTSTEAFF.

The chain joins TRBV9 to TRBJ2-7; 7 nucleotides match TRBD1. This CDR3 contains 14 residues. The germline gives CDR1 SGDLS, CDR2 YYNGEE. V was pared by 3 bases and J by 2 bases, with 5 bases of the junction left unmatched. This chain's CDR3 is CASSATGDTYEQYF. The CDR3 region has the DNA TGTGCCAGCAGCGCCACAGGGGACACCTACGAGCAGTACTTC. Looking up the rest from reference TRBV9 and TRBJ2-7 gives the full variable domain: DSGVTQTPKHLITATGQRVTLRCSPRSGDLSVYWYQQSLDQGLQFLIQYYNGEERAKGNILERFSAQQFPDLHSELNLSSLELGDSALYFCASSATGDTYEQYFGPGTRLTVT.

This clone was counted a single time. Here the CDR3 DNA reads TGTGCCAGCAGTTTCCGGGGGGGAGGGACTGAAGCTTTCTTT. Protein sequence: CASSFRGGGTEAFF. This chain connects TRBV27 to TRBJ1-1, with a tentative D call TRBD1 (5 bases). V lost 3 bases and J lost 5, with 13 bases in between. CDR3 length: 14 residues. CDR1 is MNHEY, CDR2 SMNVEV, per germline (reference sequence).

The chain couples TRBV7-9 to TRBJ2-7, with 9 nucleotides matching TRBD1. V was pared by 5 bases and J by 5 bases, with 7 bases of the junction left unmatched. The CDR3 length is 14 residues. Germline V CDR1 and CDR2: SEHNR, FQNEAQ (reference sequence). The DNA for the CDR3 is TGTGCCAGCAGCCCCCGGGACAGGGTTCACGAGCAGTACTTC. It specifies CASSPRDRVHEQYF.

On this clone itself: The junction differs from germline at one of its ends, possibly a read error. The V call is TRBV28, the J call TRBJ2-7; 11 bases are a match to TRBD1. The germline V gene has CDR1 MDHEN and CDR2 SYDVKM. The CDR3 runs to 16 residues. CDR3 amino acids: CASSIWDRGFSYEQYF. Written as DNA, the CDR3 is TGTGCCAGCAGTATATGGGACAGGGGGTTCTCCTACGAGCAGTACTTC.

The chain combines TRBV7-9 with TRBJ1-6; 7 nucleotides agree with TRBD1. CDR1 SEHNR and CDR2 FQNEAQ come from the germline V gene (reference sequence). Germline trimming cut 5 bases from V and 10 bases from J; bases unmatched to any gene: 11. The CDR3 sequence is 15 residues long. Here the CDR3 DNA reads TGTGCCAGCAGCCGCAGGGGGAGTAGGTTGTCACCCCTCCACTTT. Its translation: CASSRRGSRLSPLHF. The full variable domain, its missing parts supplied by reference TRBV7-9 and TRBJ1-6, is DTGVSQNPRHKITKRGQNVTFRCDPISEHNRLYWYRQTLGQGPEFLTYFQNEAQLEKSRLLSDRFSAERPKGSFSTLEIQRTEQGDSAMYLCASSRRGSRLSPLHFGNGTRLTVT.

The chain employs TRBV29-1 and TRBJ1-1; 9 bases fit TRBD1. V shed 4 bases, J shed 6 bases, and the junction held 3 bases outside the gene matches. The CDR3 sequence is 12 residues long. Germline CDR1 reads SQVTM; CDR2 reads ANQGSEA. CDR3 sequence reads: CSVVGTGPEAFF. CDR3 DNA: TGCAGCGTTGTAGGGACAGGGCCTGAAGCTTTCTTT.

The genes are TRBV29-1 and TRBJ2-2; no definite D call. Germline V gives CDR1 SQVTM, CDR2 ANQGSEA. The V gene lost 7 bases and the J gene lost 2 bases, with 5 bases spanning the gap. The CDR3 contains 11 residues. In DNA, the CDR3 is TGCAGCGCCTACAACACCGGGGAGCTGTTTTTT. Translation gives CSAYNTGELFF.

This chain joins TRBV6-5 and TRBJ1-1, with D hard to call. The CDR3 covers 13 residues. V shed 2 bases and J shed 3 bases, with 7 bases lying between them. The germline V gene has CDR1 MNHEY and CDR2 SVGAGI. The chain's CDR3 is CASSYTEDTEAFF. DNA of the CDR3: TGTGCCAGCAGTTACACCGAGGACACTGAAGCTTTCTTT.

The chain couples TRBV30 to TRBJ2-3, with 8 bases that match TRBD2. The CDR3 consists of 15 residues. The junction had 14 bases not matched to a gene; V was cut back by 4 bases and J by 8 bases. CDR1 and CDR2 from the germline V gene are GTSNPN and SVGIG (reference sequence). This chain's CDR3 is CAWTALRGGLGTQYF. In DNA form, the CDR3 reads TGTGCCTGGACGGCTTTACGGGGGGGCCTGGGTACGCAGTATTTT.

The chain recombines TRBV21-1 with TRBJ2-7; the tabulated D call, TRBD1, remains unverified against the DNA. TRBV21-1 is recorded as a pseudogene. The CDR3 has 14 amino acids. DNA for the CDR3: TGTGCCAGCAACAACAGGGGCCTCTCCTACGAGCAGTACTTC. It codes for CASNNRGLSYEQYF.

J is TRBJ1-1 and V is TRBV9; D remains unclear. The CDR3 totals 12 residues. Germline V gene lookup returns CDR1 SGDLS and CDR2 YYNGEE. Trimming pared 0 bases from V and 11 bases from J, leaving 11 bases between. CDR3 residues: CASSVGSRDAFF. CDR3 DNA sequence: TGTGCCAGCAGCGTAGGATCGAGGGATGCTTTCTTT.

The J gene is TRBJ1-4, the V gene TRBV6-1; D is perhaps TRBD1 (5 bases). Trimming pared 3 bases from V and 7 bases from J, leaving 9 bases between. Germline-derived CDR1 and CDR2 are MNHNS and SASEGT. The CDR3 sequence is 13 residues long. The CDR3 DNA reads TGTGCCAGCAGTGACCAGGGAGGTGAAAAACTGTTTTTT. Residues: CASSDQGGEKLFF.